This record concerns one T cell receptor beta chain sequence. The antigen remains unidentified. The data were obtained in a study of shared clonotypes between healthy human individuals. Study conclusions and caveats: Sorted-subset samples were not fully sequenced, rarefaction indicated. Non-shared clonotypes showed lower generation probabilities than clonotypes common to all four donors.

The CDR3 is 15 amino acids. Per the germline V gene, CDR1 is LNHDA and CDR2 is SQIVND (reference sequence). The ends were cut back, 5 bases at V and 2 bases at J, with 10 bases in the middle. TCRdb's copy holds only in-frame clones and misses some; the assay was immunoSEQ multiplex PCR. The sample includes about 510,000 clones, roughly 95% of them seen just once. The source is a woman aged 25 to 39 in good health. V usage is TRBV19 and J usage is TRBJ2-6; possibly TRBD1 for D (5 bases). Sequenced sample: naive CD4+ T cells sorted from blood. Subset reported: CD45RA+ positively selected. This chain's CDR3 is CASSRDSPGANVLTF. The CDR3 nucleotides read TGTGCCAGTAGTCGAGACAGCCCTGGGGCCAACGTCCTGACTTTC.